What follows describes a single T cell receptor beta chain. Antigen specificity is unknown. Trimming removed 5 bases from V and 9 bases from J; junction bases left unmatched: 10. Germline V gives CDR1 SGHAT, CDR2 FQNNGV. The CDR3 covers 15 residues. PCR involved 60 Vbeta and 13 Jbeta primers. The data were produced by immunoSEQ multiplex PCR, yet TCRdb's version contains in-frame clones alone and is incomplete. The data show roughly 150,000 clones, 82% seen once. The data originate from a study of cytomegalovirus exposure and HLA in healthy donors. Whole-study results and caveats: In vitro data verified a few CMV-associated chains as specific for CMV antigens. Follow-up analysis later connected one missense variant in DCLRE1C with trimming of TCR beta V- and J-genes. Indistinguishability led to the exclusion of some V segments, TRBV6-2 and TRBV6-3 included. With DRB1 most and HLA-C fewest, TCR association rates differed between HLA loci in a later analysis.

The clonotype comes from a man aged 25 to 45 in good health and CMV-seropositive. This chain uses TRBV11-2 with TRBJ2-1, with 10 nucleotides matching TRBD2. The specimen was PBMCs. CDR3: CASSLLAGGRSEQFF. CDR3 DNA sequence: TGTGCCAGCAGCCTTTTAGCGGGGGGCCGGAGTGAGCAGTTCTTC. Full variable domain (missing parts from reference TRBV11-2 and TRBJ2-1): EAGVAQSPRYKIIEKRQSVAFWCNPISGHATLYWYQQILGQGPKLLIQFQNNGVVDDSQLPKDRFSAERLKGVDSTLKIQPAKLEDSAVYLCASSLLAGGRSEQFFGPGTRLTVL.